This passage covers 27 T cell receptor beta chains from one sample sequenced in a study of T cell responses to AZD1222 COVID-19 vaccine. TCRdb's copy holds only in-frame clones and misses some; the assay was immunoSEQ multiplex PCR. The repertoire holds fewer than 50,000 clones, with 60% to 85% as singletons. This specimen was peripheral blood, taken on day 0 of AZD1222 vaccination. Receptors were obtained from an adult in good health.

The chain uses TRBV6-1 and TRBJ1-3, with 7 bases that match TRBD1. Germline loops: CDR1 MNHNS, CDR2 SASEGT. V gave up 2 bases and J gave up 0 bases; unmatched junction bases: 7. CDR3 length: 17 amino acids. The CDR3 DNA reads as TGTGCCAGCAGTGAAACGTCCAGGGGGTACTCTGGAAACACCATATATTTT. Translation: CASSETSRGYSGNTIYF.

CDR3: CASSFFGQGKNEQFF. The DNA of the CDR3 is TGTGCCAGCAGCTTCTTCGGACAAGGAAAAAATGAGCAGTTCTTC. This rearrangement joins TRBV5-6 to TRBJ2-1; D may be TRBD1 (5 bases). Trimming shortened V by 2 bases and J by 7 bases, and 16 bases separated the two germline ends. The CDR3 runs 15 residues. The germline V gene has CDR1 SGHDT and CDR2 YYEEEE.

This clone was seen more than once but under ten times. Within the sample, other DNA sequences also encode this same CDR3. J is TRBJ2-6 and V is TRBV14; no firm D call. This CDR3 is 16 amino acids long. V was cut by 0 bases and J by 1 base, with 7 bases left in between. Germline CDR1 SGHDN, CDR2 FVKESK. The CDR3 region is CASSQDSRSGANVLTF. The CDR3 DNA reads as TGTGCCAGCAGCCAAGATTCGCGGTCTGGGGCCAACGTCCTGACTTTC.

This sequence joins TRBV29-1 and TRBJ2-5; 9 bases fit TRBD1. V shed 3 bases, J shed 4 bases, and the junction held 9 bases outside the gene matches. The CDR3 has 15 residues. The germline CDR1 and CDR2 sequences are SQVTM and ANQGSEA. Here the CDR3 DNA reads TGCAGCGTTGATGAGGGACAGGGAATGGGAGAGACCCAGTACTTC. Its translation: CSVDEGQGMGETQYF.

The V call is TRBV5-1, the J call TRBJ1-3; D is perhaps TRBD1 (5 bases). Germline values: CDR1 SGHRS, CDR2 YFSETQ. The CDR3 has 16 residues. Trimming removed 4 bases at V and 0 bases at J, with 14 bases between. The CDR3 DNA reads as TGCGCCAGCAGCCCAACAGGTCCGAGCTCTGGAAACACCATATATTTT. Amino acids: CASSPTGPSSGNTIYF.

The rearrangement links TRBV7-9 to TRBJ1-6; D not certain. Germline V gene lookup returns CDR1 SEHNR and CDR2 FQNEAQ (reference sequence). This CDR3 is 13 amino acids long. The germline V and J ends were trimmed by 5 bases and 11 bases, with 13 bases remaining between them. CDR3 in DNA: TGTGCCAGCAGCCCGGACCCAATTACACCCCTCCACTTT. Translated, it gives CASSPDPITPLHF.

The rearrangement joins TRBV4-2 to TRBJ1-5, with unresolved D. Trimming cost V 4 bases and J 1 base, with 11 bases left between them. Germline CDR1 and CDR2: LGHNA and YNFKEQ. The CDR3 has 15 amino acids. The CDR3 DNA follows: TGTGCCAGCAGCCGATCCCAGGCGAGCAATCAGCCCCAGCATTTT. This gives the protein CASSRSQASNQPQHF.

CDR3 bases: TGCGCCAGCAGCTTGCCCGGGACAGGGGGCGCCCCCGGGGAGCTGTTTTTT. Its protein product is CASSLPGTGGAPGELFF. The J gene is TRBJ2-2, the V gene TRBV5-1, with TRBD1 matching 12 bases. Germline CDR1 reads SGHRS; CDR2 reads YFSETQ. The length of the CDR3 is 17 residues. Trimming took 1 base from V and 6 from J; bases not matched to a gene: 7.

The chain combines TRBV28 with TRBJ1-2; D unclear. This CDR3 is built from 12 residues. V was shortened by 5 bases and J by 2 bases, with 6 bases between the two germline ends. The germline CDR1 and CDR2 sequences are MDHEN and SYDVKM. The CDR3 bases are TGTGCCAGCAGTCTATTAAACTATGGCTACACCTTC. It encodes CASSLLNYGYTF.

The CDR3 DNA follows: TGTGCCAGCAGCCAAGATCTGGACAGCTCTGGGGCCAACGTCCTGACTTTC. It translates to CASSQDLDSSGANVLTF. This chain connects TRBV3-1 (or the pseudogene TRBV3-2) to TRBJ2-6; D perhaps matches TRBD1 (6 bases). V lost 0 bases to trimming and J lost 0 bases, with 9 bases between them. This CDR3 region has 17 residues. Germline V gene data show CDR1 as LGHDT and CDR2 as YNNKEL (reference sequence).

The J gene is TRBJ1-1, the V gene TRBV14, with D perhaps matching TRBD1 (5 bases). CDR3 length equals 15 residues. V was trimmed by 0 bases and J by 3 bases, leaving 11 bases between them. The germline gives CDR1 SGHDN, CDR2 FVKESK. Here the CDR3 reads CASSQEGVRDTEAFF. In nucleotides, the CDR3 is TGTGCCAGCAGCCAAGAAGGGGTACGGGACACTGAAGCTTTCTTT.

In DNA, the CDR3 is TGTGCCATCAGTGCGACAGGGGACACTGAAGCTTTCTTT. It codes for CAISATGDTEAFF. This sequence joins TRBV10-3 and TRBJ1-1, with TRBD1 matching 8 bases. The CDR3 loop spans 13 amino acids. CDR1 and CDR2 from the germline V gene are ENHRY and SYGVKD. Trimming removed 4 bases from V and 3 bases from J; junction bases left unmatched: 1.

The chain recombines TRBV10-1 with TRBJ1-1, with TRBD1 matching over 11 bases. CDR1 and CDR2 from the germline V gene are WNHNN and SYGVQD (reference sequence). The CDR3 runs 14 residues. Germline trimming cut 6 bases from V and 3 bases from J; bases unmatched to any gene: 3. The CDR3 DNA reads TGCGCCAGCAGATCGGGACAGGGGGACACTGAAGCTTTCTTT. Translated, it gives CASRSGQGDTEAFF.

The chain employs TRBV28 and TRBJ2-7, with D perhaps matching TRBD1 or TRBD2 (5 bases each). CDR3 length: 12 residues. The germline V and J ends were trimmed by 8 bases and 7 bases, with 15 bases remaining between them. CDR1 and CDR2 (germline): MDHEN, SYDVKM. CDR3 loop: CASGLGVGEQYV. DNA for the CDR3: TGTGCCAGCGGATTGGGGGTCGGGGAGCAGTACGTC.

The chain uses TRBV5-5 and TRBJ1-1; no reliable D call. CDR3 length equals 13 residues. Germline CDR1 and CDR2: SGHKS and YYEKEE (reference sequence). V gave up 2 bases and J gave up 6 bases, with 11 bases separating them. CDR3 in amino acids: CASSLRPDSEAFF. The CDR3, as DNA: TGTGCCAGCAGCTTAAGGCCGGATTCTGAAGCTTTCTTT.

This chain uses TRBV28 with TRBJ1-1; D is undetermined. Between the trimmed V and J ends, which lost 2 bases and 0 bases, there was a span of 13 bases. The CDR3 has 16 amino acids. Germline V lookup: CDR1 MDHEN, CDR2 SYDVKM. The DNA for the CDR3 is TGTGCCAGCAGTTTACTCGTCGGGCAGATGAACACTGAAGCTTTCTTT. Translated, it gives CASSLLVGQMNTEAFF.

This chain joins TRBV27 and TRBJ2-3; D call uncertain. The CDR3 length is 13 residues. Trimming pared 7 bases from V and 3 bases from J, leaving 11 bases between. In germline, CDR1 is MNHEY, CDR2 SMNVEV (reference sequence). The CDR3 here is CASTVTGTDTQYF. DNA for the CDR3: TGTGCCAGCACTGTGACGGGTACAGATACGCAGTATTTT.

V gene TRBV29-1 combines with J gene TRBJ2-1, with D possibly TRBD1 on 6 matching bases. Trimming left V 6 bases short and J 7 bases short, with 16 bases between. The CDR3 consists of 13 residues. Germline V gene sequence: CDR1 SQVTM, CDR2 ANQGSEA. The CDR3 DNA follows: TGCAGCGTCGGACAGTCTCCAGGGAATGAGCAGTTCTTC. This gives the protein CSVGQSPGNEQFF.

The V gene is TRBV6-5, the J gene TRBJ2-1; tentatively, D is TRBD1 or TRBD2 (6 bases each). The CDR3 sequence is 11 residues long. Per the germline V gene, CDR1 is MNHEY and CDR2 is SVGAGI. V lost 11 bases and J lost 10, with 15 bases in between. CDR3 DNA: TGTGCCTCCCTGGGGGGCAACGAGCAGTTCTTC. It codes for CASLGGNEQFF.

This clone came up once. The rearrangement joins TRBV7-6 to TRBJ1-1, with TRBD1 as a possible D gene (5 bases). From germline, CDR1 is SGHVS and CDR2 FNYEAQ. Deletions cut 2 bases from V and 6 bases from J, with 16 bases between. The CDR3 is 15 amino acids. As DNA, the CDR3 is TGTGCCAGCAGCTTAACGGAGGGGCTATGGTCTGAAGCTTTCTTT. It translates to CASSLTEGLWSEAFF.

CDR3: CASSLSLASGGLSQTYNEQFF. For the CDR3, the DNA is TGCGCCAGCAGCTTGTCTCTGGCTAGCGGGGGGTTAAGTCAAACTTACAATGAGCAGTTCTTC. The chain couples TRBV5-1 to TRBJ2-1; 11 bases agree with TRBD2. The length of the CDR3 is 21 residues. In germline, CDR1 is SGHRS, CDR2 YFSETQ. Trimming removed 1 base from V and 4 bases from J; junction bases left unmatched: 19.

V is TRBV3-1 (or the pseudogene TRBV3-2) and J is TRBJ2-2, with D unclear. CDR1 is LGHDT, CDR2 YNNKEL, per germline (reference sequence). This CDR3 comprises 14 residues. The V and J ends lost 4 bases and 3 bases respectively, with 9 bases between them. The CDR3, as DNA: TGTGCCAGCAGCCCTACTACCTACACCGGGGAGCTGTTTTTT. It is translated as CASSPTTYTGELFF.

The rearrangement joins TRBV4-1 to TRBJ2-5, with 9 bases fitting TRBD1. This CDR3 contains 15 residues. The V segment lost 3 bases and the J segment 3 bases; nucleotides outside the gene matches: 5. The germline V gene has CDR1 MGHRA and CDR2 YSYEKL. Here the CDR3 reads CASSQPGQGKETQYF. The CDR3 region has the DNA TGCGCCAGCAGCCAGCCGGGACAGGGAAAAGAGACCCAGTACTTC.

The sample holds one count of this clone. The chain employs TRBV6-1 and TRBJ1-1; D may be TRBD1 (5 bases). The V gene's germline CDR1 is MNHNS and CDR2 SASEGT. The CDR3 loop spans 19 amino acids. V lost 2 bases, J lost 0 bases, and 22 bases lay in between. The CDR3 region has the DNA TGTGCCAGCAGTGAACTCCCCCCCACCCTCGGGGGAATGAACACTGAAGCTTTCTTT. Protein: CASSELPPTLGGMNTEAFF.

The rearrangement uses TRBV6-2 or TRBV6-3 and TRBJ2-7; 14 positions match TRBD2. The CDR3 sequence is 17 residues long. J was trimmed by 3 bases and V by 0 bases; bases with no gene match: 4. CDR1 MNHEY and CDR2 SVGEGT come from the germline V gene. The CDR3 DNA reads TGTGCCAGCAGTTACTCGACTAGCGGGAGGGCTTTCTACGAGCAGTACTTC. Protein product: CASSYSTSGRAFYEQYF.

This chain joins TRBV5-1 and TRBJ2-7, with no clear D. Germline-derived CDR1 and CDR2 are SGHRS and YFSETQ. Deletions cut 4 bases from V and 4 bases from J, with 24 bases between. This CDR3 spans 17 amino acids. Here the CDR3 reads CASSLQPGPKRSYEQYV. The CDR3 DNA reads as TGCGCCAGCAGCCTCCAGCCCGGGCCCAAGAGGTCGTACGAGCAGTACGTC.

The chain carries TRBV25-1 and TRBJ2-1; perhaps D is TRBD1 or TRBD2 (5 bases each). Trimming stripped 6 bases from V and 5 bases from J, with 17 bases between. CDR3 length: 15 residues. CDR1 MGHDK and CDR2 SYGVNS come from the germline V gene. Written as DNA, the CDR3 is TGTGCCAGCAGCCTTACCGGGACCCTCAACAATGAGCAGTTCTTC. Translated: CASSLTGTLNNEQFF. Full variable domain (rest looked up from reference TRBV25-1 and TRBJ2-1): EADIYQTPRYLVIGTGKKITLECSQTMGHDKMYWYQQDPGMELHLIHYSYGVNSTEKGDLSSESTVSRIRTEHFPLTLESARPSHTSQYLCASSLTGTLNNEQFFGPGTRLTVL.